This TCR beta chain was recovered during a study of shared clonotypes between healthy human individuals. Study overall: Each donor's CD8 memory used one plate, CD8 naive two, each CD4 subset three.

This CDR3 has 14 amino acids. Germline trimming cut 0 bases from V and 3 bases from J; bases unmatched to any gene: 0. CDR1 is MNHEY and CDR2 is SVGAGI in the germline V gene. The assay used deep level. Clones were read by immunoSEQ multiplex PCR, and TCRdb kept only the in-frame ones, dropping some. Among about 710,000 clones listed, over 55% were seen once. This TCR was sampled from a woman in her twenties or thirties in good health. The chain is built from TRBV6-5 and TRBJ1-1; 8 positions agree with TRBD1. Sequencing input: memory CD4+ T cells sorted from blood. As to subset: CD45RA-negative fraction. For the CDR3, the DNA is TGTGCCAGCAGTTACTCGACAGGGGACACTGAAGCTTTCTTT. Its protein product is CASSYSTGDTEAFF.